Each of the 9 T cell receptor beta chains below was sequenced from the same sample in a study of T-cell memory formation after mild COVID-19. TCRdb re-called the 5' RACE reads with MiXCR, one entry per CDR3 protein. The table includes 200,000 to 250,000 distinct CDR3 sequences, roughly 10% detected once. The sequenced sample was PBMCs or a T cell subset sorted from them (not recorded which). The receptors originated from a man between 18 and 35 years old who had mild COVID-19 (a few samples of this study predate the infection). Cell type and time point are not known.

The genes are TRBV30 and TRBJ2-5, with a weak D call TRBD2 (5 bases). The V end lost 0 bases, the J end lost 5 bases, and 13 bases lay between the germline ends. This CDR3 comprises 14 residues. Per the germline V gene, CDR1 is GTSNPN and CDR2 is SVGIG (reference sequence). In DNA form, the CDR3 reads TGTGCCTGGAGTGTCCGGGGTGGGTTGGAGACCCAGTACTTC. The encoded protein is CAWSVRGGLETQYF.

At least ten counts were recorded for this clonotype. A junction boundary mismatches the germline segment, possibly from a read error. This chain connects TRBV7-7 to TRBJ2-5, with 9 bases lining up with TRBD2. CDR3 length: 15 amino acids. Germline V gene sequence: CDR1 SSHAT, CDR2 FNYEAQ (reference sequence). CDR3 protein: CASSLGGGGAETQYF. As DNA, the CDR3 is TGTGCTAGCAGCTTAGGCGGCGGGGGGGCCGAGACCCAGTACTTC. The complete variable domain, with remaining parts taken from reference TRBV7-7 and TRBJ2-5, reads GAGVSQSPRYKVTKRGQDVTLRCDPISSHATLYWYQQALGQGPEFLTYFNYEAQPDKSGLPSDRFSAERPEGSISTLTIQRTEQRDSAMYRCASSLGGGGAETQYFGPGTRLLVL.

The chain uses TRBV7-9 and TRBJ2-5, with D perhaps TRBD1 (5 bases). CDR1 is SEHNR and CDR2 is FQNEAQ in the germline V gene (reference sequence). V was clipped by 6 bases and J by 5 bases, with 13 bases between them. The CDR3 length is 13 residues. This chain's CDR3 is CASRQGGGETQYF. CDR3 coding DNA: TGTGCCAGCAGGCAGGGCGGTGGGGAGACCCAGTACTTC.

The rearrangement links TRBV4-3 to TRBJ1-1; unclear D gene. Per germline, CDR1 LGHNA and CDR2 YSLEER. V lost 4 bases, J lost 5 bases, and 14 bases lay in between. This CDR3 spans 14 amino acids. The CDR3 nucleotides are TGCGCCAGCAGCCCCCGCGGGTTTAGTACTGAAGCTTTCTTT. Translated: CASSPRGFSTEAFF.

The rearrangement links TRBV20-1 to TRBJ2-3; 16 bases match TRBD2. The CDR3 consists of 15 residues. J gave up 6 bases and V 4 bases, and 4 bases lay outside the gene matches. Germline CDR1 DFQATT, CDR2 SNEGSKA (reference sequence). The CDR3 region has the DNA TGCAGTGCTACCGGGACTAGCGGGGGGGCGGATACGCAGTATTTT. As protein: CSATGTSGGADTQYF.

This clonotype was detected only a few times. The J gene is TRBJ2-2, the V gene TRBV21-1; TRBD1 is taken as the D call from the table, unchecked against the DNA. TRBV21-1 is a pseudogene segment. The CDR3 covers 14 residues. The CDR3 coding sequence is TGTGCCAGCGTTATGGACAGCTCTAACCGGGAGCTGTTTTTT. The encoded protein is CASVMDSSNRELFF.

The chain has TRBV24-1 and TRBJ2-3, with 9 bases aligning to TRBD1. Germline loops: CDR1 KGHDR, CDR2 SFDVKD. There are 15 residues in the CDR3. J gave up 5 bases and V 3 bases, and 5 bases lay outside the gene matches. The CDR3 DNA follows: TGTGCCACCAGTGATCCTGGACAGGGGATAGATACGCAGTATTTT. Translation gives CATSDPGQGIDTQYF.

This clonotype was recorded many times. This rearrangement joins TRBV7-9 to TRBJ2-7; 8 bases agree with TRBD2. Germline CDR1 and CDR2: SEHNR and FQNEAQ (reference sequence). With 2 bases clipped from V and 2 bases from J, the junction kept 8 bases outside the gene matches. The CDR3 covers 16 residues. The CDR3 loop is CASSLWASGGAYEQYF. The CDR3 DNA sequence: TGTGCCAGCAGCTTATGGGCCAGCGGGGGAGCCTACGAGCAGTACTTC.

The genes are TRBV20-1 and TRBJ2-5; no definite D call. Trimming pared 5 bases from V and 1 base from J, leaving 11 bases between. The CDR3 totals 13 residues. Germline V gene sequence: CDR1 DFQATT, CDR2 SNEGSKA (reference sequence). CDR3: CSAVPIAQETQYF. As DNA, the CDR3 is TGCAGTGCTGTCCCCATTGCCCAAGAGACCCAGTACTTC.